Here is one TCR beta chain with its context. Its target is not known. Looked up from germline, CDR1 is LGHNA and CDR2 is YNFKEQ. This CDR3 is 15 amino acids long. The germline V and J ends were trimmed by 8 bases and 1 base, with 17 bases remaining between them. Treatment noted: oral pan-JAK inhibitor, 5-10 mg twice daily. The data are from a study of CD8+ T cells in alopecia areata. Across the whole study: For treated patients, severity scores reflected the percentage of scalp area affected.

Study-wide points: Possibly as an HLA-related effect, TCR sharing across patients appeared less clear than in mice.

RNA extraction and reverse transcription yielded cDNA as sequencing template. TCRdb keeps only in-frame clones here, not all; method: immunoSEQ multiplex PCR. The sample has more than 100,000 clones, more than 40% seen once. The V gene is TRBV4-2, the J gene TRBJ1-1; maybe TRBD1 (5 bases). Sequences were derived from CD4+ T cells sorted from blood, sampled at week 4, from a patient treated with tofacitinib. The source of this sequence is a human donor with alopecia areata. CDR3 in DNA: TGTGCCAGCCGGGCGCGGGCAGGGACGAACACTGAAGCTTTCTTT. This gives the protein CASRARAGTNTEAFF.